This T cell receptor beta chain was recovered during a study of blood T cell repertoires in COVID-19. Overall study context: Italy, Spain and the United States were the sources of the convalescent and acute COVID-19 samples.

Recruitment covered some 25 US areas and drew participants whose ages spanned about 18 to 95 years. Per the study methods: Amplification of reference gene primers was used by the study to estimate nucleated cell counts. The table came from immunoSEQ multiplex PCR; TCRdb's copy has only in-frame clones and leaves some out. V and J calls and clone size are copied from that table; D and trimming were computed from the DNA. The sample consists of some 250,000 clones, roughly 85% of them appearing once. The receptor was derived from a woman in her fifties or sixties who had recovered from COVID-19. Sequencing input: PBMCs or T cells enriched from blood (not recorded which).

For the CDR3, the DNA is TGTGCCAGCAGCGCCGGGGTCAATCAGCCCCAGCATTTT. Protein sequence: CASSAGVNQPQHF. The chain combines TRBV7-3 with TRBJ1-5; no definite D call. Germline V gene sequence: CDR1 SGHTA, CDR2 FQGTGA. V lost 5 bases and J lost 3, with 8 bases in between. The CDR3 contains 13 residues.